These 6 T cell receptor beta chains were sequenced from one sample in a study of cytomegalovirus exposure and HLA in healthy donors. The primer mix had 60 Vbeta and 13 Jbeta primers. Measured with immunoSEQ multiplex PCR; TCRdb has only the in-frame clones, and not every one. In the table there are 65,000 to 95,000 clones, roughly four fifths of which are singletons. Material: PBMCs. The source of these receptors is a man in his sixties or seventies in good health and CMV-seronegative.

This chain joins TRBV11-2 and TRBJ2-2; 8 bases fit TRBD2. V trimming: 2 bases; J trimming: 5 bases; junction bases outside the gene matches: 4. This CDR3 contains 15 residues. Germline-derived CDR1 and CDR2 are SGHAT and FQNNGV. CDR3: CASSLSGGVTGELFF. For the CDR3, the DNA is TGTGCCAGCAGCTTAAGCGGGGGAGTTACCGGGGAGCTGTTTTTT.

V gene TRBV7-2 combines with J gene TRBJ1-6; 7 bases map to TRBD1. V was pared by 1 base and J by 9 bases, with 3 bases of the junction left unmatched. The CDR3 has 14 residues. Germline V gene data show CDR1 as SGHTA and CDR2 as FQGNSA. CDR3: CASSLEGGGSPLHF. CDR3 nucleotide sequence: TGTGCCAGCAGCTTAGAAGGGGGCGGTTCACCCCTCCACTTT.

The J gene is TRBJ2-4, the V gene TRBV27; D is perhaps TRBD2 (5 bases). Germline-derived CDR1 and CDR2 are MNHEY and SMNVEV (reference sequence). This CDR3 is built from 13 residues. V lost 4 bases and J 4 bases, leaving 8 bases between the germline ends. The CDR3, as DNA: TGTGCCAGCAGTTCCTCGGGGAAAAACATTCAGTACTTC. Protein product: CASSSSGKNIQYF.

This sequence joins TRBV28 and TRBJ1-2; 9 positions match TRBD1. Looked up from germline, CDR1 is MDHEN and CDR2 is SYDVKM. The CDR3 covers 15 residues. The V segment lost 6 bases and the J segment 3 bases; nucleotides outside the gene matches: 8. CDR3 loop: CASSQTGGADYGYTF. CDR3 DNA: TGTGCCAGCAGCCAAACAGGGGGCGCGGACTATGGCTACACCTTC.

This clone was observed a few times. The chain has TRBV7-2 and TRBJ2-7; tentatively, D is TRBD2 (6 bases). CDR1 is SGHTA and CDR2 is FQGNSA in the germline V gene. V gave up 1 base and J gave up 7 bases, with 17 bases separating them. The CDR3 contains 15 residues. CDR3 nucleotides: TGTGCCAGCAGCTTAGGGACTACCGGATTGGGGGAGCAGTACTTC. Translation: CASSLGTTGLGEQYF.

The rearrangement joins TRBV7-2 to TRBJ1-1; TRBD1 aligns across 8 bases. V lost 4 bases and J lost 5; bases outside the gene matches: 6. CDR1 SGHTA and CDR2 FQGNSA come from the germline V gene. CDR3 length: 14 amino acids. CDR3 residues: CASSSRQGRTEAFF. The DNA of the CDR3 is TGTGCCAGCAGCTCCCGACAGGGGCGGACTGAAGCTTTCTTT. Full variable domain (outside the CDR3, taken from reference TRBV7-2 and TRBJ1-1): GAGVSQSPSNKVTEKGKDVELRCDPISGHTALYWYRQSLGQGLEFLIYFQGNSAPDKSGLPSDRFSAERTGGSVSTLTIQRTQQEDSAVYLCASSSRQGRTEAFFGQGTRLTVV.